The present entry profiles one T cell receptor beta chain with its context. Its target is not known. Here immunoSEQ multiplex PCR was the method, and the copy in TCRdb shows in-frame clones only, minus some. The repertoire holds about 120,000 clones, about 95% seen once, with 3% to 4% in the top ten. This sample is part of a study of graft-versus-host responses after intestinal transplantation. CDR1 and CDR2 from the germline V gene are GTSNPN and SVGIG (reference sequence). The CDR3 runs 12 residues. Trimming left V 0 bases short and J 8 bases short, with 10 bases between. The sequence was collected from a human donor who received an intestinal transplant. The rearrangement uses TRBV30 and TRBJ1-2; no clear D gene. This sample comprised unstimulated CD8+ T cells sorted from spleen or lymph node cells, obtained before intestinal transplant. The CDR3 loop reads CAWSVVGEGYTF. The CDR3 DNA reads as TGTGCCTGGAGTGTAGTTGGGGAAGGCTACACCTTC.